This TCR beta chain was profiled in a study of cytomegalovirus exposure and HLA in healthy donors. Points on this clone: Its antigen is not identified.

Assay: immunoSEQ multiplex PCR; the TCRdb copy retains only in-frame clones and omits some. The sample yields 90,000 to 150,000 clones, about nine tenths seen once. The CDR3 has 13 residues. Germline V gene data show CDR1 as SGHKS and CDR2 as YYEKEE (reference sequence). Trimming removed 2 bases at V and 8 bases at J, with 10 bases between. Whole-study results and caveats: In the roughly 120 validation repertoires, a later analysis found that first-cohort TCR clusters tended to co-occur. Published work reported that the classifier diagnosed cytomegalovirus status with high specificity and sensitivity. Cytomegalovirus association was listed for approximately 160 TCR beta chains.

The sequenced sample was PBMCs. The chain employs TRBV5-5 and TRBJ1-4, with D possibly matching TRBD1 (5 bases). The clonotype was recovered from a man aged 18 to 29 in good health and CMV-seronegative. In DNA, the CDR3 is TGTGCCAGCAGCTTCGGGACTGTAGAAAAACTGTTTTTT. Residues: CASSFGTVEKLFF. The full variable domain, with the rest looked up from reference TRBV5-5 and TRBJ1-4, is DAGVTQSPTHLIKTRGQQVTLRCSPISGHKSVSWYQQVLGQGPQFIFQYYEKEERGRGNFPDRFSARQFPNYSSELNVNALLLGDSALYLCASSFGTVEKLFFGSGTQLSVL.